The T cell receptor (beta chain) under discussion was sequenced for a study of blood T cell repertoires in COVID-19. TCRdb's copy holds only in-frame clones and misses some; the assay was immunoSEQ multiplex PCR. This table has over 120,000 clones, over 60% appearing once. The TCR sequence derives from a woman aged 45-59 years who had recovered from COVID-19. The source material was PBMCs or T cells enriched from blood (not recorded which).

CDR3 sequence (DNA): TGTGCCAGTAGAATCGGGACAGTTGTCACTGAAGCTTTCTTT. Translation: CASRIGTVVTEAFF. V and J are TRBV2 and TRBJ1-1; 7 bases are shared with TRBD1. V lost 9 bases to trimming and J lost 4 bases; unmatched junction nucleotides: 11. CDR1 is SNHLY, CDR2 FYNNEI, per germline. The CDR3 is 14 residues long.